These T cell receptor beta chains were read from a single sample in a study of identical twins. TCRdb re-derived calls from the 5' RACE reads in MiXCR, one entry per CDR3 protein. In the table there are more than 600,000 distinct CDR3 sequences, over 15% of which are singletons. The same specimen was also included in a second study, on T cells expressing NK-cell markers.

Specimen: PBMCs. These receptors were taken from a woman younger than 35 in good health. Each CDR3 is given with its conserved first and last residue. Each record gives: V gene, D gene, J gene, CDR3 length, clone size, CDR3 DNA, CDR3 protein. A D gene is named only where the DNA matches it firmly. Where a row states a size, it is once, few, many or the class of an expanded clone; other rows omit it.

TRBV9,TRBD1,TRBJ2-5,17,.,TGTGCCAGCAGCGTAGGAGGATGGACAGGGGCGTTGGAGACCCAGTACTTC,CASSVGGWTGALETQYF
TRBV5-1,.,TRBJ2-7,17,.,TGCGCCAGCAGCTTGGCTGGATCCTTGGACTTCACCTACGAGCAGTACTTC,CASSLAGSLDFTYEQYF
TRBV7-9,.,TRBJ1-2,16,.,TGTGCCAGCAGCTCAACTGTAGAAGTCTCGGGCTATGGCTACACCTTC,CASSSTVEVSGYGYTF
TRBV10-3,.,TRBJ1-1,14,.,TGTGCCATCAGGTCCGGGACACGCCGACATGAAGCTTTCTTT,CAIRSGTRRHEAFF
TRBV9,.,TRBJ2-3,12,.,TGTGCCAGCAGCGATAGTGTTGATACGCAGTATTTT,CASSDSVDTQYF
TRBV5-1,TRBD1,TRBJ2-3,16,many,TGCGCCAGCAGCCCGTTCAACAGGGGTGGCACAGATACGCAGTATTTT,CASSPFNRGGTDTQYF
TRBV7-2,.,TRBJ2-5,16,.,TGTGCCAGCAGCTTAATCCGGGGGCGTATCCAAGAGACCCAGTACTTC,CASSLIRGRIQETQYF
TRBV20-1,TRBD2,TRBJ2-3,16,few,TGCAGTGCTAGGTTGGGACTAGCGGGGGGGCAGGATACGCAGTATTTT,CSARLGLAGGQDTQYF
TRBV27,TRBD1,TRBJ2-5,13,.,TGTGCCAGCAGTTCAGGGGGCACGAAGACCCAGTACTTC,CASSSGGTKTQYF
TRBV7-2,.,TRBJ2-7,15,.,TGTGCCAGCAGCTTAGTCCGGGGCCTCTCCTACGAGCAGTACTTC,CASSLVRGLSYEQYF
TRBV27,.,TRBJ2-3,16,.,TGTGCCAGCAGTTTATCGTTCGGAGGTTCGAGGGATACGCAGTATTTT,CASSLSFGGSRDTQYF
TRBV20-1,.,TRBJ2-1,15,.,TGCAGTGCAATCCCCGGGACTCTTACATACAATGAGCAGTTCTTC,CSAIPGTLTYNEQFF
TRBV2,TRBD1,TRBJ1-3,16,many,TGTGCCAGCAGCCAGGATCGGACAGGGGTTGGAAACACCATATATTTT,CASSQDRTGVGNTIYF
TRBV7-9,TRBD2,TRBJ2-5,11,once,TGTGCCAGCAGCTGGGGGGGACCCCAGTACTTC,CASSWGGPQYF
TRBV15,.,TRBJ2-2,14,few,TGTGCCACCAGCAGAGATTTGGCGGGCGGGGAGCTGTTTTTT,CATSRDLAGGELFF
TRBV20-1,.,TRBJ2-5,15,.,TGCAGTGCTAGAGGGTTGGCCAGGGATCAAGAGACCCAGTACTTC,CSARGLARDQETQYF
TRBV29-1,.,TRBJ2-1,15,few,TGCAGCGTTGAACACGGGGGAATCTCCTACAATGAGCAGTTCTTC,CSVEHGGISYNEQFF
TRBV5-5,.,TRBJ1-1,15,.,TGTGCCAGCAGCCTGAGGGGCTCCATGAACACTGAAGCTTTCTTT,CASSLRGSMNTEAFF
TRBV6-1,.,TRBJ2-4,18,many,TGTGCCAGCAGTCCAGGGGGGGCAGCCAGGATAGCCAAAAACATTCAGTACTTC,CASSPGGAARIAKNIQYF
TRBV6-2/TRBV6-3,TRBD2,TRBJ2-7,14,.,TGTGCCAGCAGTTACGTCGGACTAGTGCGGGAGCAGTACTTC,CASSYVGLVREQYF
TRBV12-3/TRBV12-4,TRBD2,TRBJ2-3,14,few,TGTGCCAGCAGTTGGACTAGCCCCAAGGATACGCAGTATTTT,CASSWTSPKDTQYF
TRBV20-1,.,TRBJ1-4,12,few,TGCAGTGCTAGAGATACTGGGGAAAAACTGTTTTTT,CSARDTGEKLFF
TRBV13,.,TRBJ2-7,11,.,TGTGCCAGCAGCCCCGTGCACGAGCAGTACTTC,CASSPVHEQYF
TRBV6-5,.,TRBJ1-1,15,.,TGTGCCAGCAGTTACGGTTGGGCTGGGAACACTGAAGCTTTCTTT,CASSYGWAGNTEAFF